Listed here are 27 T cell receptor beta chains from one sample, sequenced in a study of PD-1 blockade in classical Hodgkin lymphoma. Here immunoSEQ multiplex PCR was the method, and the copy in TCRdb shows in-frame clones only, minus some. The repertoire holds about 24,000 clones, roughly 80% seen once, with roughly a fifth in the top ten. Time point: cycle 4 day 1 (C4D1), after more than five weeks of nivolumab. Patients all relapsed after autologous stem cell transplantation, and there was variation in brentuximab vedotin exposure. The material was peripheral blood mononuclear cells (PBMCs), obtained before the fourth cycle of nivolumab. Receptors were obtained from a human donor with classical Hodgkin lymphoma.

The V gene is TRBV5-1, the J gene TRBJ1-6; D perhaps matches TRBD1 (5 bases). Germline V gives CDR1 SGHRS, CDR2 YFSETQ. This CDR3 has 15 residues. V shed 3 bases and J shed 7 bases, with 14 bases lying between them. The CDR3 coding sequence is TGCGCCAGCAGCTCCGGTCCCGGGACCAATTCACCCCTCCACTTT. The encoded protein is CASSSGPGTNSPLHF.

This clone was picked up a small number of times. The chain carries TRBV5-1 and TRBJ1-1, with 8 bases matching TRBD1. The CDR3 spans 14 residues. Germline values: CDR1 SGHRS, CDR2 YFSETQ. V shed 3 bases, J shed 3 bases, and the junction held 4 bases outside the gene matches. CDR3 residues: CASSSDRADTEAFF. CDR3 DNA sequence: TGCGCCAGCAGCTCGGACAGGGCTGACACTGAAGCTTTCTTT.

Worth noting for this clone: Other DNA sequences of this sample code for an identical CDR3. The J gene is TRBJ2-7, the V gene TRBV5-1; 9 nucleotides match TRBD1. Germline-derived CDR1 and CDR2 are SGHRS and YFSETQ. The CDR3 has 14 amino acids. V shed 0 bases and J 2 bases; nucleotides not matched to a gene: 0. Here the CDR3 reads CASSLGQGAYEQYF. DNA for the CDR3: TGCGCCAGCAGCTTGGGACAGGGGGCCTACGAGCAGTACTTC.

V gene TRBV30 combines with J gene TRBJ2-7; 9 bases match TRBD2. The CDR3 contains 15 residues. V trimming: 0 bases; J trimming: 3 bases; junction bases outside the gene matches: 6. CDR1 GTSNPN and CDR2 SVGIG come from the germline V gene (reference sequence). DNA for the CDR3: TGTGCCTGGAGTGTAGAAGGCGGGAGGGTCTACGAGCAGTACTTC. Translation: CAWSVEGGRVYEQYF.

The rearrangement joins TRBV28 to TRBJ1-5; D call uncertain. V was cut by 5 bases and J by 2 bases, with 19 bases left in between. The CDR3 length is 17 residues. Per germline, CDR1 MDHEN and CDR2 SYDVKM. The CDR3 is CASSPTPAGRGNQPQHF. In DNA form, the CDR3 reads TGTGCCAGCAGTCCCACCCCCGCGGGGAGGGGCAATCAGCCCCAGCATTTT. Full variable domain (outside the CDR3, taken from reference TRBV28 and TRBJ1-5): DVKVTQSSRYLVKRTGEKVFLECVQDMDHENMFWYRQDPGLGLRLIYFSYDVKMKEKGDIPEGYSVSREKKERFSLILESASTNQTSMYLCASSPTPAGRGNQPQHFGDGTRLSIL.

The chain carries TRBV15 and TRBJ2-7, with D maybe TRBD1 (6 bases). Germline CDR1 and CDR2: LNHNV and YYDKDF (reference sequence). CDR3 length equals 14 residues. Trimming removed 0 bases at V and 4 bases at J, with 10 bases between. CDR3: CATSREGAGYEQYF. DNA for the CDR3: TGTGCCACCAGCAGAGAGGGGGCCGGGTACGAGCAGTACTTC.

A single count supports this clone. This chain links TRBV10-3 with TRBJ2-7, with D perhaps assigned TRBD1 or TRBD2 (5 bases each). The CDR3 runs 13 residues. CDR1 and CDR2 (germline): ENHRY, SYGVKD. Trimming left V 6 bases short and J 7 bases short, with 16 bases between. The CDR3 here is CAIREEGYTEQYF. For the CDR3, the DNA is TGTGCCATCAGGGAAGAGGGGTATACGGAGCAGTACTTC.

V usage is TRBV6-1 and J usage is TRBJ2-5; D may correspond to TRBD1 or TRBD2 (5 bases each). From germline, CDR1 is MNHNS and CDR2 SASEGT. This CDR3 has 19 residues. V was trimmed by 2 bases and J by 0 bases, leaving 22 bases between them. CDR3 sequence: CASSEPRFRRRGYQETQYF. CDR3 nucleotides: TGTGCCAGCAGTGAACCCCGGTTCCGGCGACGGGGCTACCAAGAGACCCAGTACTTC.

This sequence joins TRBV6-5 and TRBJ1-1, with 7 bases identical to TRBD1. The CDR3 extends over 14 amino acids. Losses at the gene ends were 2 bases for V and 4 bases for J; bases not matched to a gene: 4. Looked up from germline, CDR1 is MNHEY and CDR2 is SVGAGI. The CDR3 DNA reads TGTGCCAGCAGTTACACTGGGACAGCCACTGAAGCTTTCTTT. Protein product: CASSYTGTATEAFF.

The chain is built from TRBV9 and TRBJ2-3, with unresolved D. V lost 0 bases and J 6 bases, leaving 2 bases between the germline ends. This CDR3 is 11 amino acids long. In germline, CDR1 is SGDLS, CDR2 YYNGEE. The DNA of the CDR3 is TGTGCCAGCAGCGTAGGGGATACGCAGTATTTT. Protein product: CASSVGDTQYF.

V is TRBV19 and J is TRBJ2-7; 7 bases are a match to TRBD1. The V gene end was trimmed by 10 bases and the J gene end by 5 bases; junction bases not matched to a gene: 14. Germline V gene data show CDR1 as LNHDA and CDR2 as SQIVND (reference sequence). This CDR3 comprises 14 residues. In DNA form, the CDR3 reads TGTGCCACCTCACAGCCGGCAGGGGGTCACGAGCAGTACTTC. Translation gives CATSQPAGGHEQYF. The full variable domain, in which reference TRBV19 and TRBJ2-7 provide the parts outside the CDR3, is DGGITQSPKYLFRKEGQNVTLSCEQNLNHDAMYWYRQDPGQGLRLIYYSQIVNDFQKGDIAEGYSVSREKKESFPLTVTSAQKNPTAFYLCATSQPAGGHEQYFGPGTRLTVT.

This clone was observed a handful of times. The chain uses TRBV2 and TRBJ2-1, with 9 nucleotides matching TRBD2. Germline V gives CDR1 SNHLY, CDR2 FYNNEI. The V gene end was trimmed by 5 bases and the J gene end by 5 bases; junction bases not matched to a gene: 7. CDR3 size: 15 residues. The CDR3 protein is CASSTLAGDNNEQFF. CDR3 bases: TGTGCCAGCAGTACTTTAGCGGGAGACAACAATGAGCAGTTCTTC.

The chain carries TRBV7-9 and TRBJ2-2; possibly TRBD1 or TRBD2 for D (5 bases each). V shed 5 bases and J shed 0 bases, with 16 bases lying between them. The CDR3 length is 17 residues. In germline, CDR1 is SEHNR, CDR2 FQNEAQ (reference sequence). In DNA form, the CDR3 reads TGTGCCAGCAGCCAACCAAGGGACGGCCCGAACACCGGGGAGCTGTTTTTT. This translates into CASSQPRDGPNTGELFF.

The chain links TRBV30 to TRBJ2-7; 8 nucleotides align to TRBD1. CDR3 length: 13 residues. Germline CDR1 and CDR2: GTSNPN and SVGIG (reference sequence). With V trimmed by 3 bases and J by 1 base, 2 bases remained unmatched. This chain's CDR3 is CAWRGQGSYEQYF. CDR3 DNA: TGTGCCTGGAGAGGACAGGGATCCTACGAGCAGTACTTC.

The chain uses TRBV9 and TRBJ2-1; TRBD2 aligns across 12 bases. CDR3 length: 15 amino acids. V was clipped by 0 bases and J by 7 bases; unmatched bases: 2. Germline V gives CDR1 SGDLS, CDR2 YYNGEE. The CDR3 region is CASSVASGGGNEQFF. Written as DNA, the CDR3 is TGTGCCAGCAGCGTAGCTAGCGGGGGGGGTAATGAGCAGTTCTTC.

This chain links TRBV11-3 with TRBJ2-2; D call uncertain. Trimming took off 7 bases at V and 1 base at J, with 19 bases between the two ends. Germline CDR1 reads SGHNT; CDR2 reads YENEEA. The CDR3 has 17 residues. The CDR3 is CASKSLNRWQNTGELFF. Written as DNA, the CDR3 is TGTGCCAGCAAATCTTTAAATCGGTGGCAGAACACCGGGGAGCTGTTTTTT.

The chain combines TRBV9 with TRBJ2-1, with D perhaps matching TRBD2 (6 bases). Trimming left V 0 bases short and J 6 bases short, with 10 bases between. CDR1 and CDR2 (germline): SGDLS, YYNGEE. This CDR3 is 14 amino acids long. CDR3 residues: CASSVGLVPNEQFF. DNA of the CDR3: TGTGCCAGCAGCGTAGGACTAGTCCCCAATGAGCAGTTCTTC.

The chain links TRBV30 to TRBJ1-1; 8 bases line up with TRBD1. After removal of 1 base from V and 4 bases from J, the junction contained 2 bases not matched to a gene. The CDR3 contains 13 residues. CDR1 and CDR2 from the germline V gene are GTSNPN and SVGIG (reference sequence). The CDR3, as DNA: TGTGCCTGGAGTGCTACAGGGGGCACTGAAGCTTTCTTT. It yields the protein CAWSATGGTEAFF.

The chain combines TRBV18 with TRBJ1-2; D is ambiguous. There are 17 residues in the CDR3. Germline CDR1 KGHSH, CDR2 LQKENI. Trimming took 2 bases from V and 3 from J, leaving 19 bases between them. The CDR3 sequence: CASSPTLAAMEDYGYTF. CDR3 nucleotide sequence: TGTGCCAGCTCACCAACTCTGGCCGCGATGGAGGACTATGGCTACACCTTC.

The V call is TRBV19, the J call TRBJ2-4; D is perhaps TRBD1 (6 bases). Trimming stripped 3 bases from V and 3 bases from J, with 12 bases between. CDR1 and CDR2 (germline): LNHDA, SQIVND (reference sequence). This CDR3 is 15 amino acids long. The CDR3 DNA sequence: TGTGCCAGTAGTATGACAGGCGAGGGCAAAAACATTCAGTACTTC. It yields the protein CASSMTGEGKNIQYF.

The rearrangement joins TRBV7-8 to TRBJ2-1, with 12 bases lining up with TRBD1. The J segment lost 12 bases and the V segment lost 5 bases, leaving 11 bases of the junction unmatched. Germline V lookup: CDR1 SGHVS, CDR2 FQNEAQ. The CDR3 extends over 15 amino acids. CDR3 sequence reads: CASSPRDRGQRGQFF. The CDR3 bases are TGTGCCAGCAGCCCACGGGACAGGGGGCAAAGGGGGCAGTTCTTC.

The chain recombines TRBV18 with TRBJ2-5, with 13 nucleotides matching TRBD2. Germline CDR1 and CDR2: KGHSH and LQKENI. Unmatched junction bases numbered 2, after V lost 3 bases and J lost 1 base. There are 16 residues in the CDR3. This chain's CDR3 is CASSPGTSGVQETQYF. The CDR3 DNA sequence: TGTGCCAGCTCACCTGGGACTAGCGGGGTCCAAGAGACCCAGTACTTC.

V is TRBV6-1 and J is TRBJ2-5, with D unclear. The CDR3 length is 14 residues. Germline V gene lookup returns CDR1 MNHNS and CDR2 SASEGT. Trimming removed 0 bases at V and 2 bases at J, with 7 bases between. As DNA, the CDR3 is TGTGCCAGCAGTGAAGCCTTCACGCAAGAGACCCAGTACTTC. Translating gives CASSEAFTQETQYF.

The rearrangement uses TRBV28 and TRBJ1-2, with 7 bases aligning to TRBD1. The CDR3 runs to 15 residues. Germline CDR1 and CDR2: MDHEN and SYDVKM. V shed 5 bases, J shed 4 bases, and the junction held 10 bases outside the gene matches. Here the CDR3 reads CASSGSTGVSYGYTF. DNA for the CDR3: TGTGCCAGCAGTGGGAGTACAGGGGTTAGCTATGGCTACACCTTC.

The DNA of the CDR3 is TGTGCTAGTGGTTTGTCGAGTTACGAGCAGTACTTC. Protein product: CASGLSSYEQYF. J is TRBJ2-7 and V is TRBV12-5; D uncertain. V lost 2 bases and J lost 4, with 6 bases in between. Germline CDR1 and CDR2: LGHNT and FRNRAP. This CDR3 contains 12 residues. The full variable domain, rest sourced from reference TRBV12-5 and TRBJ2-7, is DARVTQTPRHKVTEMGQEVTMRCQPILGHNTVFWYRQTMMQGLELLAYFRNRAPLDDSGMPKDRFSAEMPDATLATLKIQPSEPRDSAVYFCASGLSSYEQYFGPGTRLTVT.

This clone was picked up a small number of times. This chain uses TRBV18 with TRBJ2-7; D gene uncertain. The CDR3 has 13 residues. Trimming cost V 2 bases and J 2 bases, with 7 bases left between them. The germline V gene encodes CDR1 KGHSH and CDR2 LQKENI. The CDR3 DNA reads as TGTGCCAGCTCACCAACAGCCACCTACGAGCAGTACTTC. The encoded protein is CASSPTATYEQYF.

This rearrangement joins TRBV5-6 to TRBJ1-3, with unresolved D. From germline, CDR1 is SGHDT and CDR2 YYEEEE. The CDR3 spans 15 residues. Trimming took 6 bases from V and 11 from J, leaving 24 bases between them. The CDR3 region is CASTLLGKQASAIYF. In nucleotides, the CDR3 is TGTGCCAGCACCCTCCTGGGGAAGCAGGCGTCGGCCATATATTTT.